This record concerns one T cell receptor beta chain sequence. This sample includes further DNA sequences coding for the same CDR3. The source of the sample is a study of blood T cell repertoires in COVID-19. Study information: Sources were T cells, B-cell-depleted T cells, or PBMCs; the material itself was cDNA or gDNA.

The length of the CDR3 is 16 residues. Per germline, CDR1 KGHSH and CDR2 LQKENI. V lost 3 bases to trimming and J lost 5 bases; unmatched junction nucleotides: 4. Authors' processing steps: Amplification from reference gene primers served as the basis for estimated nucleated cell counts. Sequencing was performed with immunoSEQ multiplex PCR; in TCRdb, only in-frame clones are kept and a portion is missing. From that table come the V and J calls and clone size; the DNA was used to work out D and trimming. The sample includes 220,000 or so clones, roughly 85% seen only once; the top ten take over 2.5%.

The V call is TRBV18, the J call TRBJ2-2; TRBD2 matches at 12 bases. The specimen sequenced was peripheral blood. This TCR came from a middle-aged man who had recovered from COVID-19. The CDR3 DNA reads TGTGCCAGCTCACCGCGACTAGCGGGAGATACCGGGGAGCTGTTTTTT. Protein product: CASSPRLAGDTGELFF.